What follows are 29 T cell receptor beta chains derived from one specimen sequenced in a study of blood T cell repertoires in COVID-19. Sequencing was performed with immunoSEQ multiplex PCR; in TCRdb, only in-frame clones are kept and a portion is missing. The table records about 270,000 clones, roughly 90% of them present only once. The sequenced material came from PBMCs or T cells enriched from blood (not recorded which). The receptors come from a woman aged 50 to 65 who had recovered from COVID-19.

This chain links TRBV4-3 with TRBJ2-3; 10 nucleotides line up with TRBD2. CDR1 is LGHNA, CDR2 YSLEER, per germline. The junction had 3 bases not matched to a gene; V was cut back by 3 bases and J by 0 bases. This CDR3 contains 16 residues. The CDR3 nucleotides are TGCGCCAGCAGCCAGGGACTAGCGCCTAGCACAGATACGCAGTATTTT. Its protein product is CASSQGLAPSTDTQYF.

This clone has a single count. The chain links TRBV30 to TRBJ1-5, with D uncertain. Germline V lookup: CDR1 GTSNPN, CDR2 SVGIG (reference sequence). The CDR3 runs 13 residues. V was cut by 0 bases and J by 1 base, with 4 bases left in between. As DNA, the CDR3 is TGTGCCTGGAGTGTGAGGAGCAATCAGCCCCAGCATTTT. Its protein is CAWSVRSNQPQHF.

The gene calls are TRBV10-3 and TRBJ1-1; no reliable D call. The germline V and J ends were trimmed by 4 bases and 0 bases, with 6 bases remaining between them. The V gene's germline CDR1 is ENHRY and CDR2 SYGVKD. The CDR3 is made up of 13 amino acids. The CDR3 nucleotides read TGTGCCATCAGTGGAGTTATGAACACTGAAGCTTTCTTT. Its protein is CAISGVMNTEAFF.

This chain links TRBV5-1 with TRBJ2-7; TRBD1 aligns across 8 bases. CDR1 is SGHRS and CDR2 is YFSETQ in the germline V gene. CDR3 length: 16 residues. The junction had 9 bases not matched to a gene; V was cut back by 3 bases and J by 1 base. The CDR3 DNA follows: TGCGCCAGCAGCTGGGGACAGGACCTTATATCCTACGAGCAGTACTTC. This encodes CASSWGQDLISYEQYF.

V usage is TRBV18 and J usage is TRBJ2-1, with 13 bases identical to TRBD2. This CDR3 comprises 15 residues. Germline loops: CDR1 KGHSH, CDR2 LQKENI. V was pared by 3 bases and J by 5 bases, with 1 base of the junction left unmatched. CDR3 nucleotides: TGTGCCAGCTCACCTGGGACTAGCGGGAACAATGAGCAGTTCTTC. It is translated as CASSPGTSGNNEQFF.

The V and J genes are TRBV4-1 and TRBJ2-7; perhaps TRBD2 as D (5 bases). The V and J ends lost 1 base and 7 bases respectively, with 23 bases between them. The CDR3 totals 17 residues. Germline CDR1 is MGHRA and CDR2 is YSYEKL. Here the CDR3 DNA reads TGCGCCAGCAGCCAAGTCGTAAGCGGAGCCATACGTTGGGAGCAGTACTTC. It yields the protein CASSQVVSGAIRWEQYF.

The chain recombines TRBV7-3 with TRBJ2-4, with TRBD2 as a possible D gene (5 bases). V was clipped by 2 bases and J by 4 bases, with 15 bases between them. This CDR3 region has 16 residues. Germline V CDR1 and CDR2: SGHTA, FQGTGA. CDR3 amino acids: CASSLVPTGTKNIQYF. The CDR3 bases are TGTGCCAGCAGCTTAGTACCGACGGGAACAAAAAACATTCAGTACTTC.

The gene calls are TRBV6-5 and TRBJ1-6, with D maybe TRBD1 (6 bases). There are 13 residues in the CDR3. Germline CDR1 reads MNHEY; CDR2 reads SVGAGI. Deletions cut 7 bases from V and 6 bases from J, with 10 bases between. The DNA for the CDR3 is TGTGCCAGCACTGGACAGTTTAATTCACCCCTCCACTTT. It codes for CASTGQFNSPLHF.

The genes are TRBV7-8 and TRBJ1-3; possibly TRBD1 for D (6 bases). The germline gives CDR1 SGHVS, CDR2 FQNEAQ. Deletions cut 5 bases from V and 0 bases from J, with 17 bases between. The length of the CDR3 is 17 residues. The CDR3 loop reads CASSPRGGTRSGNTIYF. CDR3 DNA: TGTGCCAGCAGCCCGAGGGGGGGAACCCGCTCTGGAAACACCATATATTTT.

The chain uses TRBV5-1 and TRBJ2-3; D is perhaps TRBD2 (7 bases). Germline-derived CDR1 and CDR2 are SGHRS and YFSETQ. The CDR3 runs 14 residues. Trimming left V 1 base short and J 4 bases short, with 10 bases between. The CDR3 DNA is TGCGCCAGCAGCTTGTCGGGGGGCTCAGATACGCAGTATTTT. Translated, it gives CASSLSGGSDTQYF. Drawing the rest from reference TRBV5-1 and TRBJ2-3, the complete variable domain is KAGVTQTPRYLIKTRGQQVTLSCSPISGHRSVSWYQQTPGQGLQFLFEYFSETQRNKGNFPGRFSGRQFSNSRSEMNVSTLELGDSALYLCASSLSGGSDTQYFGPGTRLTVL.

For the CDR3, the DNA is TGTGCCAGCAGCCCGAAGCCCTATAGCGGAAGCACAGATACGCAGTATTTT. As protein: CASSPKPYSGSTDTQYF. This rearrangement joins TRBV27 to TRBJ2-3; D perhaps matches TRBD2 (6 bases). The CDR3 runs 17 residues. Between the trimmed V and J ends, which lost 6 bases and 0 bases, there was a span of 19 bases. In germline, CDR1 is MNHEY, CDR2 SMNVEV (reference sequence).

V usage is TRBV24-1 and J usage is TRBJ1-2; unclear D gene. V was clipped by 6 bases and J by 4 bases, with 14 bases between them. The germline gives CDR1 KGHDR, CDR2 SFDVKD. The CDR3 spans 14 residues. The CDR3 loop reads CATSSQAPPYGYTF. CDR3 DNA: TGTGCCACCAGTAGTCAGGCCCCCCCCTATGGCTACACCTTC.

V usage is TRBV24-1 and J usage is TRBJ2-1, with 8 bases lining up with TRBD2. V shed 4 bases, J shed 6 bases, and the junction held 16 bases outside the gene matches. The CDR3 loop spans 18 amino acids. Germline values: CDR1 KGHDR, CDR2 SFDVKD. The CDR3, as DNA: TGTGCCACCAGTGACACCCTTCGTGGGGCGGGGGGACTCAATGAGCAGTTCTTC. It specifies CATSDTLRGAGGLNEQFF.

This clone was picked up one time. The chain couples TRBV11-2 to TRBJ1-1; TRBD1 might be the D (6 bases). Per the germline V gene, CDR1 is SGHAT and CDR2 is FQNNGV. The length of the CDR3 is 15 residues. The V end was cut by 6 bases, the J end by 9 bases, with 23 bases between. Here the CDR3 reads CASSPLAGQREQAFF. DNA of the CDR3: TGTGCCAGCAGTCCACTGGCCGGACAGCGAGAGCAAGCTTTCTTT. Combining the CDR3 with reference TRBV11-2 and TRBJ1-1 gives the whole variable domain EAGVAQSPRYKIIEKRQSVAFWCNPISGHATLYWYQQILGQGPKLLIQFQNNGVVDDSQLPKDRFSAERLKGVDSTLKIQPAKLEDSAVYLCASSPLAGQREQAFFGQGTRLTVV.

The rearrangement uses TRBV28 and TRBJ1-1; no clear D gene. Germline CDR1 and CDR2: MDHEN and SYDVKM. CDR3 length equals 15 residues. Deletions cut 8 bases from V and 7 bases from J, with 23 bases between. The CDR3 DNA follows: TGTGCCAGCTCAAAAACTAATTTTGGTCGAAGTGAAGCTTTCTTT. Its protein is CASSKTNFGRSEAFF.

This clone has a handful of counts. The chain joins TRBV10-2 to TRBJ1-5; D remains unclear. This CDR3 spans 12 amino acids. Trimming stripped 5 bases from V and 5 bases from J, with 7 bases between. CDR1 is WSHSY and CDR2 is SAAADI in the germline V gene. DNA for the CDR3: TGCGCCAGCAGTAAACTTGATCAGCCCCAGCATTTT. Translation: CASSKLDQPQHF.

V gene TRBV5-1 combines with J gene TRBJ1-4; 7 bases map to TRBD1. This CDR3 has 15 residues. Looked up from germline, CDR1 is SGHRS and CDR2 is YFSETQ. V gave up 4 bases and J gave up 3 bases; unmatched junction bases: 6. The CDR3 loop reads CASSPQTGPNEKLFF. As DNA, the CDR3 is TGCGCCAGCAGCCCCCAGACAGGGCCTAATGAAAAACTGTTTTTT.

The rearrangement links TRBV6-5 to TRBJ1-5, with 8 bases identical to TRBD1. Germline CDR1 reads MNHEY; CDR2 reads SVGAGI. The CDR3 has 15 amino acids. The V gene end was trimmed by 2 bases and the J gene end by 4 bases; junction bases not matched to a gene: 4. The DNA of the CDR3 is TGTGCCAGCAGTTACATGGACAGGGTGAATCAGCCCCAGCATTTT. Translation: CASSYMDRVNQPQHF.

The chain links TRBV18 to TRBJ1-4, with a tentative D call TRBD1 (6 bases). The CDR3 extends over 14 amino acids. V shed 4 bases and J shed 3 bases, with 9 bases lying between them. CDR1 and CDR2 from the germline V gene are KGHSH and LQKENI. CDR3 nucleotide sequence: TGTGCCAGCTCACGAGGGGGTGCTAATGAAAAACTGTTTTTT. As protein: CASSRGGANEKLFF.

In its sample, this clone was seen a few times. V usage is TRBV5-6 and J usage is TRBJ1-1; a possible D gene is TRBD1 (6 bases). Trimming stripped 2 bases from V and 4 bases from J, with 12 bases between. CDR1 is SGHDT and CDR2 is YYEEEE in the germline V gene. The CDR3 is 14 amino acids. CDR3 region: CASSLLGAGTEAFF. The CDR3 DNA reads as TGTGCCAGCAGCTTATTGGGGGCGGGCACTGAAGCTTTCTTT.

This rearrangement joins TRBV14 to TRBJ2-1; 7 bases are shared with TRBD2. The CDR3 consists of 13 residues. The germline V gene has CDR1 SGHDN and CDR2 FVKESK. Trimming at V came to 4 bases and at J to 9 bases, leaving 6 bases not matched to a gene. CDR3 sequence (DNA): TGTGCCAGCAGCCCCCGACTAGCTGGTGAGCAGTTCTTC. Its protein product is CASSPRLAGEQFF.

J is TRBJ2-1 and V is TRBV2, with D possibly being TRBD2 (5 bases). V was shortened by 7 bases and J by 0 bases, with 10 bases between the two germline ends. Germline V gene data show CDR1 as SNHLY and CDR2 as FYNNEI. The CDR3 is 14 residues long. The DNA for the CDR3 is TGTGCCAGCAACGAGGGTCTCTCCTACAATGAGCAGTTCTTC. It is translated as CASNEGLSYNEQFF.

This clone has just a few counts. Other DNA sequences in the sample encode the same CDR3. The CDR3 here is CASSLGQGNEKLFF. DNA for the CDR3: TGCGCCAGCAGCTTGGGCCAGGGTAATGAAAAACTGTTTTTT. This sequence joins TRBV5-1 and TRBJ1-4; D might be TRBD1 (5 bases). Trimming left V 0 bases short and J 4 bases short, with 7 bases between. Per the germline V gene, CDR1 is SGHRS and CDR2 is YFSETQ. The CDR3 runs to 14 residues.

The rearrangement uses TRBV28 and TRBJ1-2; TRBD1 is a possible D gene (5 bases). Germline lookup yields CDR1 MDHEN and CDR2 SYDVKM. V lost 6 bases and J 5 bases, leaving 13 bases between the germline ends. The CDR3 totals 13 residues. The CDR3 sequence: CASSVGGVYGYTF. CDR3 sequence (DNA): TGTGCCAGCAGCGTTGGGGGGGTATATGGCTACACCTTC.

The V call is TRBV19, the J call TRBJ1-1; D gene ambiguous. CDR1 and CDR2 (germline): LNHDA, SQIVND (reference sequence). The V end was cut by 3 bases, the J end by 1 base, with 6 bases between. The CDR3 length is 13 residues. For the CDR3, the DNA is TGTGCCAGTAGTATTCCGGGGAACACTGAAGCTTTCTTT. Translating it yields CASSIPGNTEAFF.

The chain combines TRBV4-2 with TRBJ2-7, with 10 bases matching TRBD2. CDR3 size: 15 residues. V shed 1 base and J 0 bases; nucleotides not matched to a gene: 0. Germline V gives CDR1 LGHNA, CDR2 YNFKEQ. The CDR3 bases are TGTGCCAGCAGCCAAGGACTAGCGGGCTCCTACGAGCAGTACTTC. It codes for CASSQGLAGSYEQYF.

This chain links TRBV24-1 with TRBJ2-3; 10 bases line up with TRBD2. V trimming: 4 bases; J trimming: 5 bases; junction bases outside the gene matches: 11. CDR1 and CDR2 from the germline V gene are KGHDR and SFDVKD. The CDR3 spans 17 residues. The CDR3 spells CATSDASSGGRGDTQYF. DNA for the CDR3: TGTGCCACCAGTGACGCTTCTAGCGGGGGACGAGGAGATACGCAGTATTTT.

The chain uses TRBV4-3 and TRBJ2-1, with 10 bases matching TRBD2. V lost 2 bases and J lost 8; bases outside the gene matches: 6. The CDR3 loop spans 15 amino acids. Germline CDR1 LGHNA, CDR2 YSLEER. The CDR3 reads CASSQQAGGPYEQFF. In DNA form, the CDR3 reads TGCGCCAGCAGCCAACAAGCGGGAGGGCCCTATGAGCAGTTCTTC.

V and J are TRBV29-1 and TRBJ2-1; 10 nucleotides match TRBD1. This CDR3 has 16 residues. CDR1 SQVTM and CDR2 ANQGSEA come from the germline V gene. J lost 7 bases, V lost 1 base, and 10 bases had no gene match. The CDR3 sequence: CSVEGVGTGVGNEQFF. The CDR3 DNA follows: TGCAGCGTTGAAGGGGTGGGGACAGGGGTTGGTAATGAGCAGTTCTTC.